The rows below give T cell receptor beta chains drawn from one sample of a study of cytomegalovirus exposure and HLA in healthy donors. Measured with immunoSEQ multiplex PCR; TCRdb has only the in-frame clones, and not every one. The sample has 80,000 to 100,000 clones; approximately 85% are singletons. Sequencing was carried out using PBMCs. These receptors were obtained from a man aged 35-49 years in good health and CMV-seropositive. CDR3s include the opening cysteine and the closing phenylalanine or tryptophan. D genes are given only for firm matches. Where a row states a size, it is once, few, many or the class of an expanded clone; other rows omit it.

j_call: TRBJ2-5
clone_size: -
v_call: TRBV19
d_call: TRBD2
cdr3_aa: CASSQLAGGGETQYF
cdr3_nt: TGTGCCAGTAGCCAACTAGCGGGAGGCGGTGAGACCCAGTACTTC

j_call: TRBJ2-1
clone_size: -
v_call: TRBV28
d_call: TRBD2
cdr3_aa: CASSQTSGWGEQFF
cdr3_nt: TGTGCCAGCAGCCAGACTAGCGGTTGGGGTGAGCAGTTCTTC

j_call: TRBJ2-3
clone_size: -
v_call: TRBV4-1
d_call: TRBD2
cdr3_aa: CASSQEGGIPGSDTQYF
cdr3_nt: TGCGCCAGCAGCCAAGAGGGAGGGATCCCGGGCTCGGATACGCAGTATTTT

j_call: TRBJ2-3
clone_size: -
v_call: TRBV4-1
d_call: TRBD2
cdr3_aa: CASSPRTSGSTDTQYF
cdr3_nt: TGCGCCAGCAGCCCGCGGACTAGCGGTAGCACAGATACGCAGTATTTT

j_call: TRBJ2-7
clone_size: -
v_call: TRBV28
d_call: -
cdr3_aa: CASREGYEQYF
cdr3_nt: TGTGCCAGCAGGGAGGGCTACGAGCAGTACTTC

j_call: TRBJ1-3
clone_size: -
v_call: TRBV9
d_call: -
cdr3_aa: CASSVATFGAGNTIYF
cdr3_nt: TGTGCCAGCAGCGTAGCTACATTTGGAGCTGGAAACACCATATATTTT

j_call: TRBJ2-7
clone_size: -
v_call: TRBV5-1
d_call: TRBD1
cdr3_aa: CASSAGTGGTEQYF
cdr3_nt: TGCGCCAGCAGCGCCGGGACAGGAGGAACAGAGCAGTACTTC

j_call: TRBJ2-1
clone_size: -
v_call: TRBV11-2
d_call: TRBD1
cdr3_aa: CASSIRQGSYNEQFF
cdr3_nt: TGTGCCAGCAGCATCCGACAGGGTTCCTACAATGAGCAGTTCTTC

j_call: TRBJ2-7
clone_size: -
v_call: TRBV2
d_call: -
cdr3_aa: CASRPGAYYEQYF
cdr3_nt: TGTGCCAGCAGACCGGGAGCCTACTACGAGCAGTACTTC

j_call: TRBJ2-7
clone_size: few
v_call: TRBV7-2
d_call: TRBD2
cdr3_aa: CASSPTTGGIHEQYF
cdr3_nt: TGTGCCAGCAGCCCCACGACGGGAGGTATCCACGAGCAGTACTTC

j_call: TRBJ1-3
clone_size: -
v_call: TRBV14
d_call: -
cdr3_aa: CASSPTANTIYF
cdr3_nt: TGTGCCAGCAGCCCTACAGCCAACACCATATATTTT

j_call: TRBJ2-1
clone_size: -
v_call: TRBV4-1
d_call: -
cdr3_aa: CASSQQGESYNEQFF
cdr3_nt: TGCGCCAGCAGCCAACAGGGTGAATCCTACAATGAGCAGTTCTTC

j_call: TRBJ2-7
clone_size: few
v_call: TRBV19
d_call: TRBD1
cdr3_aa: CASSGTGIYEQYF
cdr3_nt: TGTGCCAGTAGCGGGACAGGGATCTACGAGCAGTACTTC

j_call: TRBJ2-7
clone_size: -
v_call: TRBV12-5
d_call: -
cdr3_aa: CASGRGSYEQYF
cdr3_nt: TGTGCTAGTGGCCGGGGTTCCTACGAGCAGTACTTC

j_call: TRBJ1-1
clone_size: -
v_call: TRBV29-1
d_call: -
cdr3_aa: CSVARTVMNTEAFF
cdr3_nt: TGCAGCGTTGCTCGGACAGTCATGAACACTGAAGCTTTCTTT

j_call: TRBJ1-2
clone_size: -
v_call: TRBV9
d_call: TRBD1
cdr3_aa: CASSLGQAGTLYGYTF
cdr3_nt: TGTGCCAGCAGCCTAGGACAGGCCGGAACCCTCTATGGCTACACCTTC

j_call: TRBJ1-2
clone_size: once
v_call: TRBV7-6
d_call: TRBD1
cdr3_aa: CASSFGQGINYGYTF
cdr3_nt: TGTGCCAGCAGCTTCGGACAGGGGATAAACTATGGCTACACCTTC

j_call: TRBJ2-7
clone_size: -
v_call: TRBV7-8
d_call: -
cdr3_aa: CASSLGELGAAYEQYF
cdr3_nt: TGTGCCAGCAGCTTAGGCGAGCTGGGGGCGGCCTACGAGCAGTACTTC

j_call: TRBJ2-4
clone_size: few
v_call: TRBV2
d_call: TRBD2
cdr3_aa: CASTLSGVAKNSQYF
cdr3_nt: TGTGCCAGCACCCTTAGCGGGGTAGCCAAAAACAGTCAGTACTTC

j_call: TRBJ2-1
clone_size: -
v_call: TRBV29-1
d_call: -
cdr3_aa: CSVEGPRSYNEQFF
cdr3_nt: TGCAGCGTTGAGGGCCCCCGCTCTTACAATGAGCAGTTCTTC

j_call: TRBJ1-1
clone_size: few
v_call: TRBV14
d_call: TRBD1
cdr3_aa: CASKRQGWNTEAFF
cdr3_nt: TGTGCCAGCAAAAGACAGGGCTGGAACACTGAAGCTTTCTTT

j_call: TRBJ2-5
clone_size: -
v_call: TRBV11-1
d_call: -
cdr3_aa: CASSLTRTQYF
cdr3_nt: TGTGCCAGCAGCTTAACTAGGACCCAGTACTTC